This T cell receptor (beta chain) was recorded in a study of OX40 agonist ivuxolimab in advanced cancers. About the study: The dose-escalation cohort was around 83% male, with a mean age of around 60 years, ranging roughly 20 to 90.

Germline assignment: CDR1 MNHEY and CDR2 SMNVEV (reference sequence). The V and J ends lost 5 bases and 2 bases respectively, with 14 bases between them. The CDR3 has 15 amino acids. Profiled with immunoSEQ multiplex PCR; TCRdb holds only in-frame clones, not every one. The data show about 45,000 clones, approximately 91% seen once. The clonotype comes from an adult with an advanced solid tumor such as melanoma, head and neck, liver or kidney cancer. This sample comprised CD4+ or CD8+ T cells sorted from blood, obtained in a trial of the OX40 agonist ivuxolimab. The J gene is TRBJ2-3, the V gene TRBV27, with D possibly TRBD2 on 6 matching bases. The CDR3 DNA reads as TGTGCCAGCAGTCCCTGGGAGGCGATCACAGATACGCAGTATTTT. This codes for CASSPWEAITDTQYF.